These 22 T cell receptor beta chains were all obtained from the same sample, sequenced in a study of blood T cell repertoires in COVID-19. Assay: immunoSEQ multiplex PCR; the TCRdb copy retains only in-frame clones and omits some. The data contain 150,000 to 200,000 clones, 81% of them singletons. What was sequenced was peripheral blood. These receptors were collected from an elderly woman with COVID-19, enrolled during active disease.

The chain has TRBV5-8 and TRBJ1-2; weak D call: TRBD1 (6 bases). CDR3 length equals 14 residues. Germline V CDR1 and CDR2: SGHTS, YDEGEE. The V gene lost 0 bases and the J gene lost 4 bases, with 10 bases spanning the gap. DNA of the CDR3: TGTGCCAGCAGCTTGGTTACAGGGAGCTATGGCTACACCTTC. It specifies CASSLVTGSYGYTF. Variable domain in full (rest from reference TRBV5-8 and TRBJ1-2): EAGVTQSPTHLIKTRGQQATLRCSPISGHTSVYWYQQALGLGLQFLLWYDEGEERNRGNFPPRFSGRQFPNYSSELNVNALELEDSALYLCASSLVTGSYGYTFGSGTRLTVV.

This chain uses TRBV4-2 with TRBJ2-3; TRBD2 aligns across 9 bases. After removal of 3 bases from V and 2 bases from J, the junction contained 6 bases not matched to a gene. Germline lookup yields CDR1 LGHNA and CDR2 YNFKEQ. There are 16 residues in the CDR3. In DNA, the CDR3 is TGTGCCAGCAGCCAGAGGGCGGGAGGGTACACAGATACGCAGTATTTT. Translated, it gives CASSQRAGGYTDTQYF.

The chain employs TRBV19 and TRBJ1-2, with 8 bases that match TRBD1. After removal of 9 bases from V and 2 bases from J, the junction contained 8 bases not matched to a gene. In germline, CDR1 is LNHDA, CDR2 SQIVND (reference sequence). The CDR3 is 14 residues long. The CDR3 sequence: CASNDRGGNYGYTF. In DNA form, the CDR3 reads TGTGCCAGCAACGACAGGGGAGGCAACTATGGCTACACCTTC.

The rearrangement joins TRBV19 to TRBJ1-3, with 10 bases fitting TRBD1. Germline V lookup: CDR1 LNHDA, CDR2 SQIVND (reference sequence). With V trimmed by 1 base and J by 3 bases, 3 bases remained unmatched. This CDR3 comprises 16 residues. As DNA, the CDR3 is TGTGCCAGTAGTATAGCCGGGACAGGGGTTGGAAACACCATATATTTT. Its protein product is CASSIAGTGVGNTIYF.

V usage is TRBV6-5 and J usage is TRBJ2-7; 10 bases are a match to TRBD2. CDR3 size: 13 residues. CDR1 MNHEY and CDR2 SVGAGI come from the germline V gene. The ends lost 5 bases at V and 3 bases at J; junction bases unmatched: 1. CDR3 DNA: TGTGCCAGCAGTCCTAGCGGGAGCTACGAGCAGTACTTC. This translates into CASSPSGSYEQYF.

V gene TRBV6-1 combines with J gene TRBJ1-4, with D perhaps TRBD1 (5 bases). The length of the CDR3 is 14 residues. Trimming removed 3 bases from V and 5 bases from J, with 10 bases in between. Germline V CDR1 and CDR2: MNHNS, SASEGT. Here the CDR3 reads CASSEGGLNEKLFF. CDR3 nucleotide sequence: TGTGCCAGCAGTGAGGGGGGGTTGAATGAAAAACTGTTTTTT.

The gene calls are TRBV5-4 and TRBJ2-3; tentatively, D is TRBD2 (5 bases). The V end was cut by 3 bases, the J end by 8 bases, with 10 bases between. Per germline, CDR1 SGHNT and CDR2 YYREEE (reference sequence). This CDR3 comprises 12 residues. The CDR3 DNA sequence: TGTGCCAGCAGCTGGGGTGAGGGTACGCAGTATTTT. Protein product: CASSWGEGTQYF.

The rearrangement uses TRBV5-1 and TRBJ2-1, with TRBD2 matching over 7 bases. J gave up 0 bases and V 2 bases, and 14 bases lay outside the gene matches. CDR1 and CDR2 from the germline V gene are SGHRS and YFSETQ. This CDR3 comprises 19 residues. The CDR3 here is CASSFPPGGIKSSYNEQFF. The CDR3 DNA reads TGCGCCAGCAGCTTCCCACCGGGAGGAATTAAAAGCTCCTACAATGAGCAGTTCTTC. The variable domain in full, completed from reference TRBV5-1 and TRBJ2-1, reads KAGVTQTPRYLIKTRGQQVTLSCSPISGHRSVSWYQQTPGQGLQFLFEYFSETQRNKGNFPGRFSGRQFSNSRSEMNVSTLELGDSALYLCASSFPPGGIKSSYNEQFFGPGTRLTVL.

CDR3 sequence: CAISVQEESNTEAFF. In DNA form, the CDR3 reads TGTGCCATCAGTGTACAGGAAGAATCGAACACTGAAGCTTTCTTT. The J gene is TRBJ1-1, the V gene TRBV10-3; D might be TRBD1 (5 bases). The CDR3 has 15 residues. CDR1 and CDR2 from the germline V gene are ENHRY and SYGVKD. Trimming took off 4 bases at V and 1 base at J, with 13 bases between the two ends.

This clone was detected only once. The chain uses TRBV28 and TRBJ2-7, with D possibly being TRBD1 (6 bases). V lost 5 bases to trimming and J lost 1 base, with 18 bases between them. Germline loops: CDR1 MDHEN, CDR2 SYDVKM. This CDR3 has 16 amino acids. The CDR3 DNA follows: TGTGCCAGCAGTGCCCCGGGCAGGGGAGCGTCCTACGAGCAGTACTTC. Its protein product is CASSAPGRGASYEQYF. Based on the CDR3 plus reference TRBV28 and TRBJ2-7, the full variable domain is DVKVTQSSRYLVKRTGEKVFLECVQDMDHENMFWYRQDPGLGLRLIYFSYDVKMKEKGDIPEGYSVSREKKERFSLILESASTNQTSMYLCASSAPGRGASYEQYFGPGTRLTVT.

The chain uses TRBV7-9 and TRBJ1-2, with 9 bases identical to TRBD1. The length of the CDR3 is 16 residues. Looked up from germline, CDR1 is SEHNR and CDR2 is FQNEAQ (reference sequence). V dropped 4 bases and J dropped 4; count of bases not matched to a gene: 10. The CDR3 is CASSWGQGLAIYGYTF. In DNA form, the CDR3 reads TGTGCCAGCAGCTGGGGACAGGGTTTAGCAATCTATGGCTACACCTTC.

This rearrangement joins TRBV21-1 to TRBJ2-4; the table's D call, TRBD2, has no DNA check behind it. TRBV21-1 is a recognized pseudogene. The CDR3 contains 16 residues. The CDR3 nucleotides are TGTGCCAGCAGCAAAAACAGCGGGACGGCCAAAAACATTCAGTACTTC. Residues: CASSKNSGTAKNIQYF.

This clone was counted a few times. The CDR3 here is CASSSGGTGFTEAFF. CDR3 in DNA: TGCGCCAGCAGCTCCGGCGGGACAGGGTTCACTGAAGCTTTCTTT. The chain uses TRBV5-1 and TRBJ1-1, with TRBD1 matching 9 bases. Germline V lookup: CDR1 SGHRS, CDR2 YFSETQ. The CDR3 spans 15 residues. V dropped 3 bases and J dropped 4; count of bases not matched to a gene: 7.

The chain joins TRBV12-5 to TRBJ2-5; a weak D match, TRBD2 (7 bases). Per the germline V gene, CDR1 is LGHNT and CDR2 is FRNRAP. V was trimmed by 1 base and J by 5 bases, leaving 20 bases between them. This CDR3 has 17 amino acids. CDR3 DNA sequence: TGTGCTAGTGGTTTGGCGACCCGTTGGGGGGGGCGCGAGACCCAGTACTTC. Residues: CASGLATRWGGRETQYF. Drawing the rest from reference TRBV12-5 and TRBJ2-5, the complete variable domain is DARVTQTPRHKVTEMGQEVTMRCQPILGHNTVFWYRQTMMQGLELLAYFRNRAPLDDSGMPKDRFSAEMPDATLATLKIQPSEPRDSAVYFCASGLATRWGGRETQYFGPGTRLLVL.

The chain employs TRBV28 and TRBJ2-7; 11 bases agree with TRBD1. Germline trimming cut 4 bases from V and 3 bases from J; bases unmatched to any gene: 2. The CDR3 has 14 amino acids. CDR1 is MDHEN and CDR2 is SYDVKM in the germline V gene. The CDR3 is CASSYGTGGYEQYF. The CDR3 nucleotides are TGTGCCAGCAGTTACGGGACAGGGGGCTACGAGCAGTACTTC.

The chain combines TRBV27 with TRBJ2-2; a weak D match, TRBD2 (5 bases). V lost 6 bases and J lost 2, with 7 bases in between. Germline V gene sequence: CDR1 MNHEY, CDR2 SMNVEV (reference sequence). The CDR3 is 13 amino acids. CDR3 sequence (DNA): TGTGCCAGCAGGACTACAAACACCGGGGAGCTGTTTTTT. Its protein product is CASRTTNTGELFF.

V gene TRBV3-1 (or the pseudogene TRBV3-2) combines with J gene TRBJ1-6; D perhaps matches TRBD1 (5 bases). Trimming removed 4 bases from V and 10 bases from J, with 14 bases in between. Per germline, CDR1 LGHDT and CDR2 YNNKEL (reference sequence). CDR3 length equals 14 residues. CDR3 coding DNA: TGTGCCAGCAGCCGAACTTTGGGGGGGTCACCCCTCCACTTT. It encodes CASSRTLGGSPLHF.

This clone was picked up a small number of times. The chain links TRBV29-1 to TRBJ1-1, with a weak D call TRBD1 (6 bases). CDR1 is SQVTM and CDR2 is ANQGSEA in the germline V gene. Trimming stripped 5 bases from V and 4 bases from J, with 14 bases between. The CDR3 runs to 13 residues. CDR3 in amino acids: CSVQQGEGTEAFF. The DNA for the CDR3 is TGCAGCGTTCAACAGGGCGAAGGCACTGAAGCTTTCTTT.

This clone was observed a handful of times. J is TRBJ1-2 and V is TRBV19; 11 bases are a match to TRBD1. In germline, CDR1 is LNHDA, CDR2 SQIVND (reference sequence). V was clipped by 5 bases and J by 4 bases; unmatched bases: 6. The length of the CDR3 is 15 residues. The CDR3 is CASSLDRGRFYGYTF. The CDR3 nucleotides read TGTGCCAGTAGTTTGGACAGGGGGCGCTTCTATGGCTACACCTTC.

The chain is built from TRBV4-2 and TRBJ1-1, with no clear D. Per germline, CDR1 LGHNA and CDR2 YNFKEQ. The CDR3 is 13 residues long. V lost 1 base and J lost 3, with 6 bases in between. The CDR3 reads CASSQVRDTEAFF. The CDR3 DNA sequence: TGTGCCAGCAGCCAAGTACGGGACACTGAAGCTTTCTTT.

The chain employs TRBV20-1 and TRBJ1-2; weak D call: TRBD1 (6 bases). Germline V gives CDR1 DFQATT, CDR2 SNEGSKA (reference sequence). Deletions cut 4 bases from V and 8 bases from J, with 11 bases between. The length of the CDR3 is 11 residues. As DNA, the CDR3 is TGCAGTGCTACAGGGGTAGGCGGCTACACCTTC. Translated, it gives CSATGVGGYTF.

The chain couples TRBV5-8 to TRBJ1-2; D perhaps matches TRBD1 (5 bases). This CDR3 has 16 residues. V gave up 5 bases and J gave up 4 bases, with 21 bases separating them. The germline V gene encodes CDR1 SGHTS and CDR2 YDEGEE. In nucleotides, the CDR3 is TGTGCCAGCAGACCACACCTCCAGGGTTGGGCCTATGGCTACACCTTC. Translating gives CASRPHLQGWAYGYTF.